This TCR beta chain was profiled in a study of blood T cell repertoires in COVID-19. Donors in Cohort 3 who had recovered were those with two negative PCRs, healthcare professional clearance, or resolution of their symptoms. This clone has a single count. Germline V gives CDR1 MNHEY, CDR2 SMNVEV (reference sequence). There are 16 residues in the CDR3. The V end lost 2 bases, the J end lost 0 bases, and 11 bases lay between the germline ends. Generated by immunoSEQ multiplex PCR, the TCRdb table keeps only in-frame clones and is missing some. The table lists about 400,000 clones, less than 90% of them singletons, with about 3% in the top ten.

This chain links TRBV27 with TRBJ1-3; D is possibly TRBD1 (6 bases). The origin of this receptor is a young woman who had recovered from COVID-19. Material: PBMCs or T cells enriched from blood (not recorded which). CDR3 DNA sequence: TGTGCCAGCAGTTTAATGGGACACTACTCTGGAAACACCATATATTTT. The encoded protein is CASSLMGHYSGNTIYF.